The 21 T cell receptor beta chains below were found in one sample sequenced in a study of blood T cell repertoires in COVID-19. TCRdb's copy holds only in-frame clones and misses some; the assay was immunoSEQ multiplex PCR. The table lists some 250,000 clones, approximately 85% of them singletons. Sequencing input: PBMCs or T cells enriched from blood (not recorded which). The receptors derive from a woman in her forties or fifties who had recovered from COVID-19.

V is TRBV5-1 and J is TRBJ2-4, with D tentatively TRBD2 (6 bases). Germline CDR1 SGHRS, CDR2 YFSETQ. Trimming took off 0 bases at V and 6 bases at J, with 13 bases between the two ends. The CDR3 spans 15 residues. The CDR3 here is CASSLGWRGTNIQYF. The CDR3, as DNA: TGCGCCAGCAGCTTGGGTTGGCGGGGAACAAACATTCAGTACTTC.

This sequence joins TRBV18 and TRBJ1-1; the D gene is possibly TRBD1 (6 bases). Germline V gene data show CDR1 as KGHSH and CDR2 as LQKENI. The ends were cut back, 3 bases at V and 10 bases at J, with 18 bases in the middle. CDR3 length: 14 residues. The CDR3 DNA sequence: TGTGCCAGCTCACCGGCGTCGGGGGGCGGAGTAGCTTTCTTT. It codes for CASSPASGGGVAFF.

The chain carries TRBV5-4 and TRBJ2-3; D ambiguous. V lost 4 bases to trimming and J lost 6 bases, with 15 bases between them. CDR3 length: 14 amino acids. Germline V gives CDR1 SGHNT, CDR2 YYREEE (reference sequence). The CDR3 sequence: CASSPVAAYDTQYF. CDR3 bases: TGTGCCAGCAGCCCAGTCGCGGCGTACGATACGCAGTATTTT.

The chain couples TRBV2 to TRBJ2-5; no definite D call. This CDR3 has 12 amino acids. Germline V CDR1 and CDR2: SNHLY, FYNNEI. The V end lost 7 bases, the J end lost 2 bases, and 8 bases lay between the germline ends. The CDR3 sequence is CASTPTQETQYF. For the CDR3, the DNA is TGTGCCAGCACCCCGACACAAGAGACCCAGTACTTC.

The chain recombines TRBV13 with TRBJ2-2; 14 bases map to TRBD2. V lost 5 bases and J lost 6; bases outside the gene matches: 14. The CDR3 extends over 19 amino acids. The germline CDR1 and CDR2 sequences are PRHDT and FYEKMQ (reference sequence). The DNA for the CDR3 is TGTGCCAGCAGCGCCCACTCGGGACTAGCGGGAGCGAGGGCCGGGGAGCTGTTTTTT. Its protein is CASSAHSGLAGARAGELFF.

The V gene is TRBV7-3, the J gene TRBJ2-5; 7 bases fit TRBD2. The CDR3 has 16 residues. The germline V gene has CDR1 SGHTA and CDR2 FQGTGA. V lost 2 bases to trimming and J lost 5 bases; unmatched junction nucleotides: 11. CDR3: CASSLWVGGPSETQYF. The DNA of the CDR3 is TGTGCCAGCAGCTTATGGGTGGGAGGGCCGTCTGAGACCCAGTACTTC.

This rearrangement joins TRBV6-5 to TRBJ1-3; TRBD1 is a possible D gene (6 bases). CDR1 and CDR2 (germline): MNHEY, SVGAGI. The V and J ends lost 5 bases and 0 bases respectively, with 11 bases between them. CDR3 size: 15 residues. The CDR3 DNA reads as TGTGCCAGCAGTCACGACAGGTTCTCTGGAAACACCATATATTTT. It specifies CASSHDRFSGNTIYF.

This chain joins TRBV6-5 and TRBJ1-5, with D unresolved. The CDR3 length is 14 residues. Deletions cut 6 bases from V and 3 bases from J, with 12 bases between. Germline assignment: CDR1 MNHEY and CDR2 SVGAGI. The CDR3 DNA reads TGTGCCAGCAGCATCGGACTTAACAATCAGCCCCAGCATTTT. It specifies CASSIGLNNQPQHF.

The V gene is TRBV5-5, the J gene TRBJ2-2; tentatively, D is TRBD1 (6 bases). Germline loops: CDR1 SGHKS, CDR2 YYEKEE (reference sequence). The CDR3 extends over 16 amino acids. V gave up 0 bases and J gave up 2 bases, with 11 bases separating them. The CDR3 is CASSLEGGSNTGELFF. The CDR3, as DNA: TGTGCCAGCAGCTTGGAAGGGGGTAGTAACACCGGGGAGCTGTTTTTT.

For the CDR3, the DNA is TGTGCCAGCAGTTTAAGGGGACTCGGGGAGCTGTTTTTT. This sequence encodes CASSLRGLGELFF. The rearrangement links TRBV27 to TRBJ2-2, with D maybe TRBD2 (6 bases). Germline V CDR1 and CDR2: MNHEY, SMNVEV (reference sequence). The CDR3 consists of 13 residues. The V end was cut by 2 bases, the J end by 7 bases, with 8 bases between.

V and J are TRBV9 and TRBJ2-2, with D unclear. CDR3 size: 15 residues. Trimming took 4 bases from V and 1 from J, leaving 11 bases between them. Germline V gene data show CDR1 as SGDLS and CDR2 as YYNGEE. This CDR3 is CASSIGPGNTGELFF. The CDR3 DNA is TGTGCCAGCAGCATAGGTCCCGGGAACACCGGGGAGCTGTTTTTT.

The rearrangement joins TRBV7-6 to TRBJ2-3; D unresolved. There are 17 residues in the CDR3. Trimming left V 5 bases short and J 1 base short, with 19 bases between. CDR1 and CDR2 from the germline V gene are SGHVS and FNYEAQ. Here the CDR3 reads CASSPLGAAEGTDTQYF. The CDR3 nucleotides read TGTGCCAGCAGCCCCTTAGGTGCCGCGGAAGGCACAGATACGCAGTATTTT.

The chain links TRBV7-9 to TRBJ1-1, with 7 bases aligning to TRBD1. Germline-derived CDR1 and CDR2 are SEHNR and FQNEAQ (reference sequence). CDR3 size: 15 residues. V was pared by 5 bases and J by 5 bases, with 11 bases of the junction left unmatched. The CDR3 sequence is CASSSLTGPLTEAFF. DNA for the CDR3: TGTGCCAGCAGCAGTCTGACAGGGCCGTTGACTGAAGCTTTCTTT.

V is TRBV5-1 and J is TRBJ2-7; no firm D call. Germline values: CDR1 SGHRS, CDR2 YFSETQ. V lost 0 bases and J 2 bases, leaving 6 bases between the germline ends. The CDR3 contains 13 residues. The CDR3 region has the DNA TGCGCCAGCAGCTTGGACACAGCCTACGAGCAGTACTTC. Translation: CASSLDTAYEQYF.

This chain uses TRBV28 with TRBJ2-1, with 7 bases aligning to TRBD1. After removal of 7 bases from V and 12 bases from J, the junction contained 18 bases not matched to a gene. Per germline, CDR1 MDHEN and CDR2 SYDVKM. This CDR3 is 15 amino acids long. CDR3 residues: CASTSLPTGSYVQFF. DNA of the CDR3: TGTGCCAGCACCTCCCTCCCGACAGGGTCTTATGTGCAGTTCTTC.

V and J are TRBV3-1 (or the pseudogene TRBV3-2) and TRBJ2-1; D remains unclear. The germline V gene encodes CDR1 LGHDT and CDR2 YNNKEL (reference sequence). This CDR3 has 13 residues. V was pared by 2 bases and J by 8 bases, with 10 bases between. DNA for the CDR3: TGTGCCAGCAGCCAACTCCCGGGTTATGAGCAGTTCTTC. Protein product: CASSQLPGYEQFF.

The J gene is TRBJ2-4, the V gene TRBV4-1, with D possibly matching TRBD1 (6 bases). Germline V CDR1 and CDR2: MGHRA, YSYEKL. The CDR3 has 15 residues. V dropped 3 bases and J dropped 3 bases, with 12 bases sitting between them. The CDR3 DNA follows: TGCGCCAGCAGCCAGGGGGCAGGGGTCAAAAACATTCAGTACTTC. Encoded protein: CASSQGAGVKNIQYF.

The J gene is TRBJ2-1, the V gene TRBV19; 10 positions agree with TRBD2. Unmatched junction bases numbered 4, after V lost 5 bases and J lost 0 bases. The CDR3 is 16 amino acids. From germline, CDR1 is LNHDA and CDR2 SQIVND (reference sequence). CDR3 in amino acids: CASSWTSGSSYNEQFF. For the CDR3, the DNA is TGTGCCAGTAGTTGGACTAGCGGAAGCTCCTACAATGAGCAGTTCTTC.

The CDR3: CASSLAPLSGNTIYF. The CDR3 DNA follows: TGCGCCAGCAGCTTGGCCCCCTTGTCTGGAAACACCATATATTTT. This rearrangement joins TRBV5-1 to TRBJ1-3; D unclear. CDR3 length: 15 residues. Germline assignment: CDR1 SGHRS and CDR2 YFSETQ. V was trimmed by 0 bases and J by 1 base, leaving 8 bases between them.

The genes are TRBV10-3 and TRBJ1-3; D is ambiguous. The CDR3 sequence is 13 residues long. With 8 bases removed from V and 3 bases from J, the gap between germline ends came to 11 bases. Germline V lookup: CDR1 ENHRY, CDR2 SYGVKD. DNA of the CDR3: TGTGCCATCTCAAGACGGGGTGGAAACACCATATATTTT. Translating gives CAISRRGGNTIYF.

The chain uses TRBV28 and TRBJ1-1; 8 bases fit TRBD1. Germline CDR1 MDHEN, CDR2 SYDVKM. Unmatched junction bases numbered 11, after V lost 5 bases and J lost 3 bases. The CDR3 runs 16 residues. The CDR3 sequence: CASSHGRGRVDTEAFF. The CDR3 DNA is TGTGCCAGCAGTCATGGCAGGGGGCGTGTGGACACTGAAGCTTTCTTT. Looking up the rest from reference TRBV28 and TRBJ1-1 gives the full variable domain: DVKVTQSSRYLVKRTGEKVFLECVQDMDHENMFWYRQDPGLGLRLIYFSYDVKMKEKGDIPEGYSVSREKKERFSLILESASTNQTSMYLCASSHGRGRVDTEAFFGQGTRLTVV.